This T cell receptor (beta chain) was recovered during a study of cytomegalovirus exposure and HLA in healthy donors. General study findings and limits: Certain indistinguishable V segments, among them TRBV6-2 and TRBV6-3, were excluded. It has been reported that TCR beta sequences accurately predicted the HLA-A and HLA-B alleles of most subjects. Using the classifier, cytomegalovirus status was reportedly diagnosed with high specificity and sensitivity.

On this clone: The antigen remains undetermined.

The length of the CDR3 is 15 residues. Trimming pared 0 bases from V and 3 bases from J, leaving 10 bases between. From germline, CDR1 is SGHDT and CDR2 YYEEEE. Researchers ran the PCR with 60 Vbeta and 13 Jbeta primers. Assay used: immunoSEQ multiplex PCR; TCRdb lists only in-frame clones, some missing. This listing includes 200,000 to 250,000 clones. The rearrangement joins TRBV5-6 to TRBJ1-5, with a weak D call TRBD1 (6 bases). The sequence was collected from a woman aged 25-40 years in good health and CMV-seropositive. The sample consisted of PBMCs. CDR3 coding DNA: TGTGCCAGCAGCTTGGGACAGGCATTCAATCAGCCCCAGCATTTT. Amino acid sequence: CASSLGQAFNQPQHF.